What follows describes a single T cell receptor beta chain. Per the study methods: From reference gene primer amplification, estimates of nucleated cell counts were derived. Profiled with immunoSEQ multiplex PCR; TCRdb holds only in-frame clones, not every one. V and J calls plus clone size are reproduced from that table; the DNA served to infer D and trimming. Of some 120,000 clones in the sample, roughly 80% are singletons; the top ten hold about 25%. CDR3 length equals 14 residues. V gave up 0 bases and J gave up 6 bases; unmatched junction bases: 5. The germline CDR1 and CDR2 sequences are SGHRS and YFSETQ. These data are taken from a study of blood T cell repertoires in COVID-19. In the study overall: Material from acute and convalescent COVID-19 was sourced from the United States, Italy and Spain. T cells, B-cell-depleted T cells, or PBMCs provided the cDNA or gDNA that served as material.

The sequenced sample consisted of peripheral blood. The clonotype originates from a human donor in a cohort sampled during active COVID-19. The rearrangement joins TRBV5-1 to TRBJ2-7, with 8 bases fitting TRBD1. This CDR3 reads CASSLEGTGTEQYF. CDR3 DNA: TGCGCCAGCAGCTTGGAAGGGACAGGAACCGAGCAGTACTTC.